One T cell receptor beta chain is described in this entry. Its specificity is not known. This entry is derived from a study of chemoradiotherapy in HPV16-positive cancers. The wider study: Candidate HPV-specific clones and shared TCR motifs came from a couple of HPV16-positive patients. Study-wide results and caveats: Non-HPV-specific T cells did not expand in tumors during treatment, whereas candidate HPV-specific clones and E7-related motifs did. In HPV16-positive patients, HPV-responsive T-cell expansion tracked better recurrence-free survival.

This CDR3 region has 13 residues. The germline V gene has CDR1 SEHNR and CDR2 FQNEAQ (reference sequence). The V segment lost 6 bases and the J segment 3 bases; nucleotides outside the gene matches: 5. Measured with immunoSEQ multiplex PCR; TCRdb has only the in-frame clones, and not every one. Of fewer than 40,000 clones listed, around four fifths are singletons. The TCR comes from a human donor with HPV-associated anogenital cancer. The sample in question was blood, obtained from a patient who underwent chemoradiotherapy. The J gene is TRBJ2-7, the V gene TRBV7-9, with 7 positions matching TRBD1. The CDR3 reads CASRGTAFYEQYF. Written as DNA, the CDR3 is TGTGCCAGCAGAGGGACAGCGTTCTACGAGCAGTACTTC.